Following are 14 T cell receptor beta chains from one sample sequenced in a study of T-cell memory formation after mild COVID-19. Each CDR3 protein gets one entry after TCRdb re-called the 5' RACE reads with MiXCR. The sample shows roughly 450,000 distinct CDR3 sequences, about 20% of them seen only once. The specimen sequenced was PBMCs or a T cell subset sorted from them (not recorded which). Every receptor here comes from an adult woman who had mild COVID-19 (a few samples of this study predate the infection). Cell type and time point are not known.

The J gene is TRBJ2-5, the V gene TRBV7-9; tentatively, D is TRBD1 or TRBD2 (5 bases each). This CDR3 comprises 13 residues. Trimming took off 4 bases at V and 3 bases at J, with 9 bases between the two ends. Germline V gene sequence: CDR1 SEHNR, CDR2 FQNEAQ (reference sequence). The CDR3 spells CASSSLGEETQYF. The CDR3 coding sequence is TGTGCCAGCAGCTCCTTGGGGGAAGAGACCCAGTACTTC.

The genes are TRBV7-9 and TRBJ1-1; maybe TRBD1 (5 bases). The CDR3 is made up of 13 amino acids. The V gene's germline CDR1 is SEHNR and CDR2 FQNEAQ (reference sequence). Trimming removed 4 bases at V and 6 bases at J, with 12 bases between. Written as DNA, the CDR3 is TGTGCCAGCAGCTCCGGGGGGAGCCCTGAAGCTTTCTTT. It specifies CASSSGGSPEAFF.

The CDR3 DNA follows: TGTGCCAGCAGCGTCCCCGGGGTGAACACTGAAGCTTTCTTT. Residues: CASSVPGVNTEAFF. The V gene is TRBV5-4, the J gene TRBJ1-1; D is uncertain. Per the germline V gene, CDR1 is SGHNT and CDR2 is YYREEE (reference sequence). The CDR3 has 14 residues. The V end lost 4 bases, the J end lost 0 bases, and 10 bases lay between the germline ends.

The rearrangement links TRBV12-3 or TRBV12-4 to TRBJ2-2, with TRBD1 matching over 11 bases. V trimming: 4 bases; J trimming: 3 bases; junction bases outside the gene matches: 1. CDR3 length equals 15 residues. Written as DNA, the CDR3 is TGTGCCAGCAGTTCGGGACAGGGGGACACCGGGGAGCTGTTTTTT. It encodes CASSSGQGDTGELFF.

This clonotype was counted a few times. The gene calls are TRBV3-1 and TRBJ2-7; 7 positions match TRBD1. Germline V lookup: CDR1 LGHDT, CDR2 YNNKEL (reference sequence). The trim removed 3 bases at V and 5 bases at J, leaving 7 bases unmatched. The CDR3 sequence is 14 residues long. Written as DNA, the CDR3 is TGTGCCAGCAGCCAGCTGACAGGGACCCACGAGCAGTACTTC. Translating it yields CASSQLTGTHEQYF.

The chain recombines TRBV27 with TRBJ1-2; D unclear. Germline V CDR1 and CDR2: MNHEY, SMNVEV (reference sequence). Trimming left V 8 bases short and J 4 bases short, with 17 bases between. The CDR3 length is 14 residues. In DNA, the CDR3 is TGTGCCAGCGGCCCTCCCGGGTCGGGCTATGGCTACACCTTC. Residues: CASGPPGSGYGYTF.

This clonotype was seen once. The chain combines TRBV30 with TRBJ2-2; TRBD1 is a possible D gene (5 bases). Looked up from germline, CDR1 is GTSNPN and CDR2 is SVGIG (reference sequence). V gave up 0 bases and J gave up 2 bases, with 7 bases separating them. This CDR3 is built from 14 residues. The CDR3 DNA follows: TGTGCCTGGAGTGTAACAGGAAACACCGGGGAGCTGTTTTTT. It specifies CAWSVTGNTGELFF.

This rearrangement joins TRBV4-3 to TRBJ2-7; D unclear. This CDR3 region has 16 residues. V lost 0 bases to trimming and J lost 2 bases, with 14 bases between them. Per germline, CDR1 LGHNA and CDR2 YSLEER. In DNA form, the CDR3 reads TGCGCCAGCAGCCAAGAATTTACCCTAGGGCCCTACGAGCAGTACTTC. Its protein is CASSQEFTLGPYEQYF.

The chain uses TRBV6-6 and TRBJ1-1, with D possibly TRBD1 on 5 matching bases. Germline CDR1 MNHNY, CDR2 SVGAGI (reference sequence). V was trimmed by 8 bases and J by 5 bases, leaving 12 bases between them. The length of the CDR3 is 12 residues. CDR3 sequence reads: CASSKQGTEAFF. For the CDR3, the DNA is TGTGCCAGCTCCAAGCAGGGAACTGAAGCTTTCTTT.

This clonotype was observed a few times. V is TRBV7-9 and J is TRBJ2-1, with TRBD1 identical over 11 bases. Looked up from germline, CDR1 is SEHNR and CDR2 is FQNEAQ (reference sequence). The CDR3 covers 16 residues. With V trimmed by 4 bases and J by 4 bases, 6 bases remained unmatched. The DNA of the CDR3 is TGTGCCAGCAGCTCCTGGGGGACAGGGGGATACAATGAGCAGTTCTTC. Translated: CASSSWGTGGYNEQFF.

This clonotype was seen a few times. The chain has TRBV6-5 and TRBJ1-2; 9 bases agree with TRBD1. The CDR3 has 16 residues. Per germline, CDR1 MNHEY and CDR2 SVGAGI. V lost 2 bases and J lost 5; bases outside the gene matches: 9. DNA for the CDR3: TGTGCCAGCAGTTACGGTACGGGACAGGGCGCATATGGCTACACCTTC. It encodes CASSYGTGQGAYGYTF.

This clonotype was seen at least ten times. This chain joins TRBV7-3 and TRBJ2-3; tentatively, D is TRBD2 (6 bases). CDR3 length: 14 amino acids. CDR1 and CDR2 (germline): SGHTA, FQGTGA. V gave up 4 bases and J gave up 0 bases, with 8 bases separating them. The CDR3 loop reads CASSSGRSTDTQYF. In nucleotides, the CDR3 is TGTGCCAGCAGCTCCGGGAGAAGCACAGATACGCAGTATTTT.

In its sample, this clonotype was seen a few times. The chain couples TRBV24-1 to TRBJ2-1; a possible D gene is TRBD2 (6 bases). The CDR3 consists of 17 residues. Trimming took 3 bases from V and 3 from J, leaving 17 bases between them. Germline V gives CDR1 KGHDR, CDR2 SFDVKD. CDR3 sequence reads: CATSDPLRARDYNEQFF. The CDR3 DNA reads TGTGCCACCAGTGATCCCCTGAGGGCGCGGGACTACAATGAGCAGTTCTTC.

The genes are TRBV15 and TRBJ1-6; 8 bases fit TRBD1. The CDR3 is made up of 15 amino acids. The V segment lost 1 base and the J segment 9 bases; nucleotides outside the gene matches: 5. The germline V gene encodes CDR1 LNHNV and CDR2 YYDKDF (reference sequence). The CDR3 loop is CATSRATGTGSPLHF. CDR3 DNA: TGTGCCACCAGCAGAGCAACCGGGACAGGTTCACCCCTCCACTTT.